Included here is one T cell receptor (beta chain) sequence, with context. Its matching antigen is unknown. Measured with immunoSEQ multiplex PCR; TCRdb has only the in-frame clones, and not every one. The sample shows about 84,000 clones, about four fifths of them seen only once. The data were obtained in a study of OX40 agonist ivuxolimab in advanced cancers. Across the whole study: Intravenous ivuxolimab at 0.01 to 10 mg/kg was given to patients every 2 weeks.

Whole-study results and caveats: Relative to CD4+, CD8+ T cells held more expanded clones on average. Partial responders receiving 0.1-3.0 mg/kg showed among the lowest clonal expansion.

The starting material was CD4+ or CD8+ T cells sorted from blood, obtained in a trial of the OX40 agonist ivuxolimab. This receptor was obtained from an adult with an advanced solid tumor such as melanoma, head and neck, liver or kidney cancer.

The CDR3 reads CASSLSTGGSYEQYF. For the CDR3, the DNA is TGTGCCAGCAGTTTATCGACAGGGGGGTCCTACGAGCAGTACTTC. The chain employs TRBV27 and TRBJ2-7; 9 bases line up with TRBD1. V trimming: 0 bases; J trimming: 1 base; junction bases outside the gene matches: 1. CDR1 and CDR2 from the germline V gene are MNHEY and SMNVEV (reference sequence). This CDR3 spans 15 amino acids.